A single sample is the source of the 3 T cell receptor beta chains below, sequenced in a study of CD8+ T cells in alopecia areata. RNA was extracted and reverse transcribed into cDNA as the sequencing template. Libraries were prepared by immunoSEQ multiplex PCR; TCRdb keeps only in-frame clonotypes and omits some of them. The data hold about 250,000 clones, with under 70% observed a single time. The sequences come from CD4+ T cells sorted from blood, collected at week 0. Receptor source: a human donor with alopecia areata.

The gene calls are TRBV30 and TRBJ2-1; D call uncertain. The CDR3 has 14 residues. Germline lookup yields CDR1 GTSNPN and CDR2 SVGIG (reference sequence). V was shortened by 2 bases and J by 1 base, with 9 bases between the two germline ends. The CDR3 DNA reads TGTGCCTGGAGTAAGGTTAGTTCCTACAATGAGCAGTTCTTC. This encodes CAWSKVSSYNEQFF.

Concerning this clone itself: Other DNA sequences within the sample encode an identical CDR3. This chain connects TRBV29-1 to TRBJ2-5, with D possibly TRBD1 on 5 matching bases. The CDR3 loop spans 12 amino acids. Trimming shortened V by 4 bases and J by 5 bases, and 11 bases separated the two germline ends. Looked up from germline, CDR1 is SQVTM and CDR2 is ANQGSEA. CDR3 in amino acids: CSVGLGVETQYF. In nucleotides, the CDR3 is TGCAGCGTTGGGTTAGGGGTGGAGACCCAGTACTTC.

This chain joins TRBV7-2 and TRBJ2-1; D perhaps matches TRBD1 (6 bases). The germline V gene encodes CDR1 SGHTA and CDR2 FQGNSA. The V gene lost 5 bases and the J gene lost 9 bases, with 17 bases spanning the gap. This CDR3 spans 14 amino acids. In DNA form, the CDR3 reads TGTGCCAGCAGCCTTGGAGGCAGGGGTTCTGAGCAGTTCTTC. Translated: CASSLGGRGSEQFF.